Shown below are 20 T cell receptor beta chains from a single sample sequenced in a study of T cells in Graves' hyperthyroidism and ophthalmopathy. TCR beta CDR3 sequences were amplified from RNA transcripts. With the HTBI primer set, the TCR CDR3 went through a first round of RT-PCR. TCRdb re-called the multiplex PCR reads with MiXCR, one entry per CDR3 protein. The sample lists approximately 690,000 distinct CDR3 sequences, roughly 15% occurring once. Sequenced sample: blood. Source of these receptors: a woman between 50 and 59 years old with Graves' ophthalmopathy.

The V and J genes are TRBV7-6 and TRBJ2-1; TRBD1 or TRBD2 may be the D gene (5 bases each). The CDR3 runs to 14 residues. The V end was cut by 4 bases, the J end by 6 bases, with 13 bases between. Germline V gene data show CDR1 as SGHVS and CDR2 as FNYEAQ. CDR3 nucleotides: TGTGCCAGCAGCTCCGGGACCCACCCCAATGAGCAGTTCTTC. Translated, it gives CASSSGTHPNEQFF.

The rearrangement joins TRBV29-1 to TRBJ2-1; D gene unclear. The CDR3 has 10 residues. Germline lookup yields CDR1 SQVTM and CDR2 ANQGSEA. V was pared by 4 bases and J by 15 bases, with 13 bases between. The CDR3 loop reads CSVGAQSPFF. CDR3 in DNA: TGCAGCGTTGGGGCGCAGTCTCCGTTCTTC.

This clonotype has only a few counts. The rearrangement links TRBV29-1 to TRBJ2-5; no clear D gene. CDR1 SQVTM and CDR2 ANQGSEA come from the germline V gene. Trimming removed 4 bases at V and 1 base at J, with 19 bases between. This CDR3 spans 16 amino acids. The CDR3 reads CSVVKRGREFQETQYF. The DNA for the CDR3 is TGCAGCGTTGTCAAACGTGGGCGAGAGTTCCAAGAGACCCAGTACTTC.

This clonotype was detected ten times or more. V is TRBV7-3 and J is TRBJ2-3; D unclear. The germline V and J ends were trimmed by 5 bases and 6 bases, with 12 bases remaining between them. Germline V gives CDR1 SGHTA, CDR2 FQGTGA. CDR3 length equals 13 residues. CDR3: CASSRKNGDTQYF. Here the CDR3 DNA reads TGTGCCAGCAGCCGAAAGAATGGGGATACGCAGTATTTT.

This clonotype was counted at least ten times. The V call is TRBV6-2 or TRBV6-3, the J call TRBJ2-1, with 9 nucleotides matching TRBD2. The V and J ends lost 0 bases and 4 bases, in that order; junction bases with no gene match: 10. Germline V gene sequence: CDR1 MNHEY, CDR2 SVGEGT. The CDR3 is 18 amino acids. CDR3 sequence: CASSYSRPRGGPYNEQFF. The CDR3, as DNA: TGTGCCAGCAGTTACTCTAGACCGCGGGGGGGACCATACAATGAGCAGTTCTTC.

The genes are TRBV19 and TRBJ2-4; 12 nucleotides align to TRBD2. Germline CDR1 reads LNHDA; CDR2 reads SQIVND (reference sequence). The CDR3 runs to 20 residues. V trimming: 3 bases; J trimming: 0 bases; junction bases outside the gene matches: 12. As DNA, the CDR3 is TGTGCCAGTAGTATTGTGGGGCTAGCGGGAGGGCCCCCAGCCAAAAACATTCAGTACTTC. It translates to CASSIVGLAGGPPAKNIQYF.

This clonotype was detected many times. The chain is built from TRBV30 and TRBJ1-1; TRBD1 is a possible D gene (6 bases). The CDR3 sequence is 13 residues long. Germline V gives CDR1 GTSNPN, CDR2 SVGIG (reference sequence). V was trimmed by 4 bases and J by 0 bases, leaving 9 bases between them. The CDR3 spells CAWIGQLNTEAFF. The CDR3 DNA sequence: TGTGCCTGGATAGGACAGCTGAACACTGAAGCTTTCTTT.

This clonotype was counted many times. V gene TRBV7-3 combines with J gene TRBJ2-1; perhaps TRBD2 as D (5 bases). The V end was cut by 5 bases, the J end by 13 bases, with 15 bases between. This CDR3 has 12 residues. The V gene's germline CDR1 is SGHTA and CDR2 FQGTGA. In DNA, the CDR3 is TGTGCCAGCAGCCCCGATCGGACTCTTCAGTTCTTC. Translation: CASSPDRTLQFF.

This clonotype was counted a few times. V usage is TRBV12-3 or TRBV12-4 and J usage is TRBJ2-7, with 13 positions matching TRBD2. Trimming cost V 7 bases and J 6 bases; bases outside gene matches: 9. The CDR3 runs 15 residues. This CDR3 is CASTHRTSGSSEQYF. The CDR3 nucleotides read TGTGCCAGCACCCATCGGACTAGCGGGAGTTCCGAGCAGTACTTC.

This clonotype was detected ten times or more. The chain links TRBV6-2 or TRBV6-3 to TRBJ2-7, with TRBD1 identical over 7 bases. The CDR3 extends over 13 amino acids. V was clipped by 3 bases and J by 5 bases; unmatched bases: 4. The germline V gene has CDR1 MNHEY and CDR2 SVGEGT. The CDR3: CASSYIGGDEQYF. In nucleotides, the CDR3 is TGTGCCAGCAGTTATATAGGGGGCGACGAGCAGTACTTC.

V gene TRBV10-2 combines with J gene TRBJ1-5; 8 bases line up with TRBD1. The CDR3 loop spans 16 amino acids. V shed 6 bases, J shed 0 bases, and the junction held 7 bases outside the gene matches. Germline V lookup: CDR1 WSHSY, CDR2 SAAADI. The CDR3 coding sequence is TGCGCCAGCAGAGAAGGGACAGGTAGTAGCAATCAGCCCCAGCATTTT. Translation: CASREGTGSSNQPQHF.

V usage is TRBV5-1 and J usage is TRBJ2-5; TRBD2 matches 8 bases. This CDR3 is 17 amino acids long. After removal of 3 bases from V and 2 bases from J, the junction contained 12 bases not matched to a gene. The germline V gene encodes CDR1 SGHRS and CDR2 YFSETQ. CDR3 region: CASSWGTLAGGQETQYF. The CDR3 nucleotides are TGCGCCAGCAGCTGGGGGACGCTAGCGGGTGGTCAAGAGACCCAGTACTTC.

This clonotype was detected ten times or more. The chain recombines TRBV20-1 with TRBJ2-7, with TRBD1 matching over 10 bases. Losses at the gene ends were 5 bases for V and 3 bases for J; bases not matched to a gene: 10. Germline-derived CDR1 and CDR2 are DFQATT and SNEGSKA (reference sequence). This CDR3 comprises 15 residues. CDR3 DNA sequence: TGCAGTGCTGGCCGGGACAGGGGTCTAAGCTACGAGCAGTACTTC. It encodes CSAGRDRGLSYEQYF.

This clonotype showed up many times. The J gene is TRBJ2-1, the V gene TRBV6-1; 7 nucleotides match TRBD1. CDR3 length: 16 amino acids. Germline V gene sequence: CDR1 MNHNS, CDR2 SASEGT. With V trimmed by 3 bases and J by 4 bases, 9 bases remained unmatched. As DNA, the CDR3 is TGTGCCAGCAGTGACGCGACAGGGTGGCCTTACAATGAGCAGTTCTTC. This gives the protein CASSDATGWPYNEQFF.

This clonotype appeared many times. This chain links TRBV7-2 with TRBJ2-4; 9 bases are a match to TRBD1. The ends lost 5 bases at V and 2 bases at J; junction bases unmatched: 7. CDR3 length: 16 residues. Germline CDR1 reads SGHTA; CDR2 reads FQGNSA. CDR3 nucleotides: TGTGCCAGCAGCATCGGGACAGGGAATACCAAAAACATTCAGTACTTC. It encodes CASSIGTGNTKNIQYF.

This clonotype was counted at least ten times. The chain combines TRBV27 with TRBJ1-1; 10 bases map to TRBD1. CDR3 length: 15 amino acids. CDR1 and CDR2 from the germline V gene are MNHEY and SMNVEV (reference sequence). V dropped 6 bases and J dropped 1; count of bases not matched to a gene: 5. In DNA, the CDR3 is TGTGCCAGCAGCACGGGACAGGGGCCGAACACTGAAGCTTTCTTT. Encoded protein: CASSTGQGPNTEAFF.

V is TRBV2 and J is TRBJ1-1, with D unresolved. The CDR3 has 16 amino acids. Trimming removed 3 bases from V and 2 bases from J, with 16 bases in between. CDR1 is SNHLY and CDR2 is FYNNEI in the germline V gene. The CDR3 sequence: CASSEVGLTLNTEAFF. In DNA form, the CDR3 reads TGTGCCAGCAGTGAGGTCGGATTGACTCTTAACACTGAAGCTTTCTTT.

On this clonotype: A read error may be the cause here, since a much bigger clone is one base away. In DNA form, the CDR3 reads TGTTCCAGCAAAGAGCGGAGACGCTCCTACAATGAGCAGTTCTTC. This translates into CSSKERRRSYNEQFF. This chain joins TRBV12-3 or TRBV12-4 and TRBJ2-1, with D perhaps TRBD2 (5 bases). The CDR3 extends over 15 amino acids.

The V and J genes are TRBV11-2 and TRBJ2-3; D is ambiguous. Germline CDR1 reads SGHAT; CDR2 reads FQNNGV. V was cut by 5 bases and J by 6 bases, with 27 bases left in between. The CDR3 is 18 residues long. CDR3 DNA: TGTGCCAGCAGCCAAGAGAACAGTCCGGATCCCGTCGCGGATACGCAGTATTTT. Translating gives CASSQENSPDPVADTQYF.

This clonotype was seen a few times. The J gene is TRBJ2-7, the V gene TRBV5-4, with 12 bases identical to TRBD2. In germline, CDR1 is SGHNT, CDR2 YYREEE (reference sequence). J lost 6 bases, V lost 4 bases, and 8 bases had no gene match. This CDR3 is built from 15 residues. The CDR3 protein is CASSARLAGVLEQYF. Here the CDR3 DNA reads TGTGCCAGCAGCGCCCGACTAGCGGGAGTCCTCGAGCAGTACTTC.